The next 20 T cell receptor beta chains were all read from a single sample in a study of multiple sclerosis patients with progressive multifocal leukoencephalopathy. Time point indicated: time of PML onset. Some clones are missing from TCRdb's copy, which holds only in-frame ones; the method was immunoSEQ multiplex PCR. This sample carries about 32,000 clones, approximately 88% of them seen once, and the ten largest clones take 5.7%. This sample comprised PBMCs, obtained from a patient treated with natalizumab. These receptors originate from a woman aged 40 to 55 with progressive multifocal leukoencephalopathy.

This clone was recorded only once. The rearrangement links TRBV5-4 to TRBJ2-7; 10 nucleotides align to TRBD1. V gave up 3 bases and J gave up 4 bases; unmatched junction bases: 1. CDR3 length: 13 amino acids. Germline-derived CDR1 and CDR2 are SGHNT and YYREEE (reference sequence). DNA of the CDR3: TGTGCCAGCAGCTGGACAGGGGGTTACGAGCAGTACTTC. This sequence encodes CASSWTGGYEQYF.

The chain uses TRBV6-1 and TRBJ2-1; D is possibly TRBD1 or TRBD2 (5 bases each). From germline, CDR1 is MNHNS and CDR2 SASEGT. The ends were cut back, 3 bases at V and 14 bases at J, with 17 bases in the middle. The CDR3 sequence is 13 residues long. CDR3 sequence reads: CASSEAMGDVEFF. DNA for the CDR3: TGTGCCAGCAGTGAGGCGATGGGGGATGTGGAGTTCTTC.

This chain's CDR3 is CASSSSTGGINYGYTF. The CDR3 region has the DNA TGTGCCAGCAGTTCCTCAACAGGGGGAATTAACTATGGCTACACCTTC. The chain combines TRBV27 with TRBJ1-2; 8 bases are a match to TRBD1. Germline V CDR1 and CDR2: MNHEY, SMNVEV (reference sequence). This CDR3 spans 16 amino acids. Germline trimming cut 4 bases from V and 1 base from J; bases unmatched to any gene: 8.

The V gene is TRBV5-1, the J gene TRBJ2-2, with D perhaps TRBD1 (6 bases). Looked up from germline, CDR1 is SGHRS and CDR2 is YFSETQ. The CDR3 loop spans 15 amino acids. V was trimmed by 6 bases and J by 0 bases, leaving 12 bases between them. CDR3 loop: CASTGRTANTGELFF. For the CDR3, the DNA is TGCGCCAGCACGGGACGGACAGCGAACACCGGGGAGCTGTTTTTT. Drawing the rest from reference TRBV5-1 and TRBJ2-2, the complete variable domain is KAGVTQTPRYLIKTRGQQVTLSCSPISGHRSVSWYQQTPGQGLQFLFEYFSETQRNKGNFPGRFSGRQFSNSRSEMNVSTLELGDSALYLCASTGRTANTGELFFGEGSRLTVL.

The chain joins TRBV29-1 to TRBJ2-5; 7 nucleotides match TRBD1. The CDR3 covers 14 residues. V lost 3 bases, J lost 0 bases, and 4 bases stayed unmatched. The germline V gene encodes CDR1 SQVTM and CDR2 ANQGSEA. This CDR3 is CSVETGKYQETQYF. The CDR3 DNA reads as TGCAGCGTTGAGACAGGGAAGTACCAAGAGACCCAGTACTTC.

V and J are TRBV6-5 and TRBJ1-1; D possibly corresponds to TRBD1 (6 bases). Germline V gene sequence: CDR1 MNHEY, CDR2 SVGAGI. The CDR3 sequence is 14 residues long. V gave up 6 bases and J gave up 1 base, with 12 bases separating them. CDR3 protein: CASSPGARNTEAFF. In DNA form, the CDR3 reads TGTGCCAGCAGCCCGGGGGCGCGGAACACTGAAGCTTTCTTT.

The genes are TRBV28 and TRBJ1-5; no clear D gene. Trimming left V 5 bases short and J 6 bases short, with 14 bases between. The CDR3 consists of 14 residues. Germline loops: CDR1 MDHEN, CDR2 SYDVKM. The CDR3 region has the DNA TGTGCCAGCAGTCCGGCCTTTCGGGGTCAGCCCCAGCATTTT. Its translation is CASSPAFRGQPQHF.

This rearrangement joins TRBV4-1 to TRBJ2-7; 7 bases align to TRBD2. The CDR3 totals 16 residues. The J segment lost 4 bases and the V segment lost 4 bases, leaving 13 bases of the junction unmatched. Germline V gives CDR1 MGHRA, CDR2 YSYEKL. In nucleotides, the CDR3 is TGCGCCAGCAGCCCCTATCCGGGAGGCCTACTGTACGAGCAGTACTTC. Protein product: CASSPYPGGLLYEQYF.

This clone has a handful of counts. The V and J genes are TRBV28 and TRBJ1-1; no clear D. CDR3 length equals 15 residues. Germline V gene data show CDR1 as MDHEN and CDR2 as SYDVKM. The V end was cut by 1 base, the J end by 1 base, with 10 bases between. The CDR3: CASSLYRTRNTEAFF. DNA of the CDR3: TGTGCCAGCAGTTTATATAGGACGAGGAACACTGAAGCTTTCTTT.

V gene TRBV19 combines with J gene TRBJ1-1, with TRBD1 identical over 9 bases. The CDR3 consists of 14 residues. The V and J ends lost 3 bases and 10 bases, in that order; junction bases with no gene match: 9. Germline V gene lookup returns CDR1 LNHDA and CDR2 SQIVND (reference sequence). The CDR3 coding sequence is TGTGCCAGTAGTATGGGACAGGGCACAATCGGAGCTTTCTTT. It encodes CASSMGQGTIGAFF.

This chain joins TRBV18 and TRBJ2-3; D uncertain. The CDR3 has 15 residues. Trimming shortened V by 4 bases and J by 4 bases, and 15 bases separated the two germline ends. Germline CDR1 reads KGHSH; CDR2 reads LQKENI. The CDR3 here is CASSLFLAGADTQYF. The CDR3 nucleotides are TGTGCCAGCTCACTCTTTTTGGCTGGGGCAGATACGCAGTATTTT. Full variable domain (remainder filled in from reference TRBV18 and TRBJ2-3): NAGVMQNPRHLVRRRGQEARLRCSPMKGHSHVYWYRQLPEEGLKFMVYLQKENIIDESGMPKERFSAEFPKEGPSILRIQQVVRGDSAAYFCASSLFLAGADTQYFGPGTRLTVL.

The table lists this clone with a count of one. The chain links TRBV5-5 to TRBJ1-2, with TRBD1 matching over 7 bases. This CDR3 has 13 residues. CDR1 is SGHKS and CDR2 is YYEKEE in the germline V gene (reference sequence). V trimming: 0 bases; J trimming: 4 bases; junction bases outside the gene matches: 0. This chain's CDR3 is CASSLGTGYGYTF. CDR3 DNA: TGTGCCAGCAGCTTGGGGACAGGCTATGGCTACACCTTC.

This clone occurred a few times. The J gene is TRBJ2-6, the V gene TRBV7-9; the D is unclear. This CDR3 contains 15 residues. CDR1 and CDR2 (germline): SEHNR, FQNEAQ (reference sequence). Trimming removed 5 bases from V and 2 bases from J, with 10 bases in between. DNA of the CDR3: TGTGCCAGCAGCCCCGCCGAAACTGGGGCCAACGTCCTGACTTTC. Amino acid sequence: CASSPAETGANVLTF.

This chain uses TRBV20-1 with TRBJ2-2, with a tentative D call TRBD2 (6 bases). Germline assignment: CDR1 DFQATT and CDR2 SNEGSKA (reference sequence). The CDR3 extends over 11 amino acids. V was shortened by 4 bases and J by 8 bases, with 8 bases between the two germline ends. CDR3: CSATGGGELFF. The DNA of the CDR3 is TGCAGTGCTACCGGGGGTGGGGAGCTGTTTTTT.

This clone was recorded a few times. The J gene is TRBJ2-1, the V gene TRBV6-1; 10 bases match TRBD2. The ends lost 6 bases at V and 4 bases at J; junction bases unmatched: 3. The CDR3 is 14 residues long. Germline lookup yields CDR1 MNHNS and CDR2 SASEGT. The CDR3 loop reads CASRTAGGYNEQFF. The CDR3 DNA is TGTGCCAGCAGGACAGCGGGGGGGTACAATGAGCAGTTCTTC.

The chain recombines TRBV2 with TRBJ2-7; TRBD2 might be the D (5 bases). V lost 5 bases and J 3 bases, leaving 14 bases between the germline ends. CDR3 length: 14 residues. In germline, CDR1 is SNHLY, CDR2 FYNNEI. This CDR3 is CASSLPGSDYEQYF. The CDR3 coding sequence is TGTGCCAGCAGTTTACCGGGATCGGACTACGAGCAGTACTTC.

The chain employs TRBV5-1 and TRBJ2-7, with 9 positions matching TRBD1. Germline-derived CDR1 and CDR2 are SGHRS and YFSETQ. After removal of 4 bases from V and 3 bases from J, the junction contained 8 bases not matched to a gene. This CDR3 contains 15 residues. CDR3 in amino acids: CASSAAGTGRYEQYF. In DNA, the CDR3 is TGCGCCAGCAGCGCCGCCGGGACAGGGCGCTACGAGCAGTACTTC. Using reference TRBV5-1 and TRBJ2-7 for the parts outside the CDR3, the full variable domain is KAGVTQTPRYLIKTRGQQVTLSCSPISGHRSVSWYQQTPGQGLQFLFEYFSETQRNKGNFPGRFSGRQFSNSRSEMNVSTLELGDSALYLCASSAAGTGRYEQYFGPGTRLTVT.

The J gene is TRBJ2-3, the V gene TRBV5-1; 7 positions match TRBD2. The CDR3 runs to 15 residues. CDR1 and CDR2 from the germline V gene are SGHRS and YFSETQ. Germline trimming cut 4 bases from V and 3 bases from J; bases unmatched to any gene: 8. The CDR3, as DNA: TGCGCCAGCAGCCAGGGAGGGCCCTCGACAGATACGCAGTATTTT. It encodes CASSQGGPSTDTQYF.

This chain joins TRBV30 and TRBJ2-7; perhaps TRBD2 as D (6 bases). The V end lost 7 bases, the J end lost 3 bases, and 10 bases lay between the germline ends. There are 11 residues in the CDR3. Germline V lookup: CDR1 GTSNPN, CDR2 SVGIG (reference sequence). The CDR3 region has the DNA TGTGCCTTGGGACTTCGCTACGAGCAGTACTTC. This gives the protein CALGLRYEQYF.

V is TRBV27 and J is TRBJ1-1; D is undetermined. CDR1 and CDR2 (germline): MNHEY, SMNVEV (reference sequence). Trimming removed 4 bases at V and 3 bases at J, with 0 bases between. This CDR3 has 10 residues. The CDR3 spells CASSYTEAFF. The CDR3 DNA reads TGTGCCAGCAGTTACACTGAAGCTTTCTTT.